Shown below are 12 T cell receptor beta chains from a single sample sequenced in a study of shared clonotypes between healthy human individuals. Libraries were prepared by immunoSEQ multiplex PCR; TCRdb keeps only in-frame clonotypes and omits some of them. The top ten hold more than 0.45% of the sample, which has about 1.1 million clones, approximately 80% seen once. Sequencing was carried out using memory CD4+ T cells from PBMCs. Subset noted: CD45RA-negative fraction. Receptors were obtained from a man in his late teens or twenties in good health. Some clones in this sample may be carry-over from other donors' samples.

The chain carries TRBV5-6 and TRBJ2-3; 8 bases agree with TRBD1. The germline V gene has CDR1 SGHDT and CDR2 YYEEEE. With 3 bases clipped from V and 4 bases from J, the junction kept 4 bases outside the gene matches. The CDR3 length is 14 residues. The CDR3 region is CASSWTGKPDTQYF. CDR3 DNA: TGTGCCAGCAGCTGGACAGGGAAGCCAGATACGCAGTATTTT.

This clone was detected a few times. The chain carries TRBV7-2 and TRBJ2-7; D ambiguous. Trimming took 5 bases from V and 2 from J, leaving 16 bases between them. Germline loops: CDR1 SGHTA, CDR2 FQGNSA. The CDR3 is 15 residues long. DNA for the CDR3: TGTGCCAGCAGCCTAAATTCCGCGGACCCCTACGAGCAGTACTTC. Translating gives CASSLNSADPYEQYF.

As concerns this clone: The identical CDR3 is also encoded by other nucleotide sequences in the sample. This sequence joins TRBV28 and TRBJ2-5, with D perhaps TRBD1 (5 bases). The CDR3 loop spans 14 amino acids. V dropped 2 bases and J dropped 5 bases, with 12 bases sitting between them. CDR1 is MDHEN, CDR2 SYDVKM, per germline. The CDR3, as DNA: TGTGCCAGCAGTTTACAGGGAAGGCGGGAGACCCAGTACTTC. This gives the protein CASSLQGRRETQYF.

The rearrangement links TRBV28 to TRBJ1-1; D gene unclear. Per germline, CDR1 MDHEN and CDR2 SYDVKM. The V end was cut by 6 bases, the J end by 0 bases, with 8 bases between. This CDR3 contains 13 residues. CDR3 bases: TGTGCCAGCAGAAATAGTTTGAACACTGAAGCTTTCTTT. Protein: CASRNSLNTEAFF.

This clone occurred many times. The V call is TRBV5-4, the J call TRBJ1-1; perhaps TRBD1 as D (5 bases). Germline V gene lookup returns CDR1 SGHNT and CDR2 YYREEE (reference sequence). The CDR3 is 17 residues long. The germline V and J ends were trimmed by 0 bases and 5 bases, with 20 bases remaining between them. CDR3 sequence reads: CASSLAGRGTEVTEAFF. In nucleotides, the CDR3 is TGTGCCAGCAGCTTGGCAGGTAGGGGAACGGAGGTTACTGAAGCTTTCTTT.

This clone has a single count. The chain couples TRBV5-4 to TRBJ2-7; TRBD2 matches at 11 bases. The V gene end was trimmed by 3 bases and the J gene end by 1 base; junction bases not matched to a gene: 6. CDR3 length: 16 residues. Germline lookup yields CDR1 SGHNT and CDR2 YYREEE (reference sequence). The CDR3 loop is CASSSGLADRSYEQYF. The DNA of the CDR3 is TGTGCCAGCAGCTCGGGACTAGCGGACAGATCCTACGAGCAGTACTTC. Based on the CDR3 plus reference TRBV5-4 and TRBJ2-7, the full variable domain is ETGVTQSPTHLIKTRGQQVTLRCSSQSGHNTVSWYQQALGQGPQFIFQYYREEENGRGNFPPRFSGLQFPNYSSELNVNALELDDSALYLCASSSGLADRSYEQYFGPGTRLTVT.

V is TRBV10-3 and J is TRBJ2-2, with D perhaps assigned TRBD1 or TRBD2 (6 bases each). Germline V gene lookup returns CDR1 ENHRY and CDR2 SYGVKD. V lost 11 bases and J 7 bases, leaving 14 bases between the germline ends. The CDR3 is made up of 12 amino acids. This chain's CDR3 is CASGASGGELFF. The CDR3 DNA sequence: TGTGCCTCGGGGGCCTCCGGCGGGGAGCTGTTTTTT.

The CDR3: CASSLAFRGQMNTEAFF. As DNA, the CDR3 is TGTGCCAGCAGCTTAGCATTTAGGGGACAGATGAACACTGAAGCTTTCTTT. This chain joins TRBV7-9 and TRBJ1-1; 7 bases map to TRBD1. Trimming cost V 0 bases and J 0 bases; bases outside gene matches: 7. The CDR3 has 17 amino acids. The germline V gene has CDR1 SEHNR and CDR2 FQNEAQ (reference sequence).

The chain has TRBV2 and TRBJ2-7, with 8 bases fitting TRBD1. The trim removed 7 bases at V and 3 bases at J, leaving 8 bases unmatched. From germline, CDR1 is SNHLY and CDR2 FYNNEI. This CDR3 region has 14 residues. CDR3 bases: TGTGCCAGCAAGCTCGCCGGGACAGGCTACGAGCAGTACTTC. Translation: CASKLAGTGYEQYF.

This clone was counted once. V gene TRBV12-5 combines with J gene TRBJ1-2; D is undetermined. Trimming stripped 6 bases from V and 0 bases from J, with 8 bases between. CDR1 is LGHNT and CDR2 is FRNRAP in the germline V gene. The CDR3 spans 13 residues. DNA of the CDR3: TGTGCTAGTGGATCAGGCTCTAACTATGGCTACACCTTC. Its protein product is CASGSGSNYGYTF.

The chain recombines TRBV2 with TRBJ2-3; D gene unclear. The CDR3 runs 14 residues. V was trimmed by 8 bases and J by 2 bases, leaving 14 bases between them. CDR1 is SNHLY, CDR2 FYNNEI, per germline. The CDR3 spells CASGGRLHTDTQYF. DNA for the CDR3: TGTGCCAGCGGCGGCAGACTCCACACAGATACGCAGTATTTT.

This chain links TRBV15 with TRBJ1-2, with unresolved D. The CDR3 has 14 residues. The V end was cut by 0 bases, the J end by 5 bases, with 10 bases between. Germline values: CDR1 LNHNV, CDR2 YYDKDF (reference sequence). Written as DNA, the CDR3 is TGTGCCACCAGCAGAGAAATAACGGGATATGGCTACACCTTC. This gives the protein CATSREITGYGYTF.